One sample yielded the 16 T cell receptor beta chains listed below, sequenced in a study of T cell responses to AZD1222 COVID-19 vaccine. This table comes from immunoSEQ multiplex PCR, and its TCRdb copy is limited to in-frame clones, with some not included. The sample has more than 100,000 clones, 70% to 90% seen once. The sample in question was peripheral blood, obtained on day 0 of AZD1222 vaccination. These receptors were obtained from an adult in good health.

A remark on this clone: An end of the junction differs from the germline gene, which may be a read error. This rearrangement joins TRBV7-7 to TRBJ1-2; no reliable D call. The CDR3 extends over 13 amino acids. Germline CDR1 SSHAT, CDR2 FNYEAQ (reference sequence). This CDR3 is CASSLAGDYGYTF. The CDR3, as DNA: TGTGCTAGCAGCTTAGCGGGAGACTATGGCTACACCTTC.

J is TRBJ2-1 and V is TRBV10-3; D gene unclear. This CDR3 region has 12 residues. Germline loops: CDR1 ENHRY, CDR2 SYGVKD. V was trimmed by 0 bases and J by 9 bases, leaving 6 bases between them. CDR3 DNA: TGTGCCATCAGTGAGTCTAGGGTTGAGCAGTTCTTC. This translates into CAISESRVEQFF.

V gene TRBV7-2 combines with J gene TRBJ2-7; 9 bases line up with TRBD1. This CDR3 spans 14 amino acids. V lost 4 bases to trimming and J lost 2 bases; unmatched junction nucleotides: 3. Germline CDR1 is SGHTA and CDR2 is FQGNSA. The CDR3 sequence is CASSSGTGPYEQYF. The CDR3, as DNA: TGTGCCAGCAGCTCCGGGACAGGGCCCTACGAGCAGTACTTC.

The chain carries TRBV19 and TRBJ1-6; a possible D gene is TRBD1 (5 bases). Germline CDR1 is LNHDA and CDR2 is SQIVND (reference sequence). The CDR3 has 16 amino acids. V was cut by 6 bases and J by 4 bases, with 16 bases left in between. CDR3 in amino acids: CASRGPRGGYNSPLHF. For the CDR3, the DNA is TGTGCCAGTAGAGGGCCGAGGGGCGGGTATAATTCACCCCTCCACTTT.

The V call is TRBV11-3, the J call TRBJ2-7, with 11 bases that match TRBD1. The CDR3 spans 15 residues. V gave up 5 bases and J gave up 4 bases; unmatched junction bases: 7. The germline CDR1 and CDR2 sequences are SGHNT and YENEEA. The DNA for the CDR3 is TGTGCCAGCAGCGTCACCGGGACAGGGGGGTACGAGCAGTACTTC. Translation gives CASSVTGTGGYEQYF.

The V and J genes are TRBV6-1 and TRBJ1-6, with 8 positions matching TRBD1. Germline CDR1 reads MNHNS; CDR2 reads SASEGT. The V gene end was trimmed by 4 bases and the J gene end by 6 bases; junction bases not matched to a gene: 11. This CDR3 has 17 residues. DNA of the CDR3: TGTGCCAGCAGTGGCGGACAGGGAGAGTTTGGTAATTCACCCCTCCACTTT. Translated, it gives CASSGGQGEFGNSPLHF.

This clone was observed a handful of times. CDR3: CASSIAPRGEQYF. The DNA for the CDR3 is TGTGCCAGTAGTATCGCCCCTCGGGGCGAGCAGTACTTC. The chain links TRBV19 to TRBJ2-7, with D maybe TRBD2 (5 bases). The CDR3 has 13 residues. Germline V lookup: CDR1 LNHDA, CDR2 SQIVND (reference sequence). Trimming left V 3 bases short and J 6 bases short, with 12 bases between. Based on the CDR3 plus reference TRBV19 and TRBJ2-7, the full variable domain is DGGITQSPKYLFRKEGQNVTLSCEQNLNHDAMYWYRQDPGQGLRLIYYSQIVNDFQKGDIAEGYSVSREKKESFPLTVTSAQKNPTAFYLCASSIAPRGEQYFGPGTRLTVT.

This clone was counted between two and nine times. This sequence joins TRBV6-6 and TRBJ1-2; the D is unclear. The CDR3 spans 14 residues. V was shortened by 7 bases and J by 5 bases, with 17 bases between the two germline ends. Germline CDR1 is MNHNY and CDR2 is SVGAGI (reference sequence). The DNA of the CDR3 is TGTGCCAGCACCACCTCGGGCGCTTCGTATGGCTACACCTTC. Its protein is CASTTSGASYGYTF.

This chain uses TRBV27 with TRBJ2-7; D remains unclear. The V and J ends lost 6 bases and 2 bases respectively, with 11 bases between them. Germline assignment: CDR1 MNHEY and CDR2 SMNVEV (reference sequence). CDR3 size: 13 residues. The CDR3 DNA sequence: TGTGCCAGCAGATTTAGTGGCGCCTACGAGCAGTACTTC. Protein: CASRFSGAYEQYF.

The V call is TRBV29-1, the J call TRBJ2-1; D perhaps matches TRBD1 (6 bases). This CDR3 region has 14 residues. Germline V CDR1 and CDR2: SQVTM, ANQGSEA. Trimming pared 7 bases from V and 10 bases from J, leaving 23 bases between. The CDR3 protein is CSGPVAGATREQFF. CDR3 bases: TGCAGCGGCCCCGTGGCAGGGGCGACACGGGAGCAGTTCTTC.

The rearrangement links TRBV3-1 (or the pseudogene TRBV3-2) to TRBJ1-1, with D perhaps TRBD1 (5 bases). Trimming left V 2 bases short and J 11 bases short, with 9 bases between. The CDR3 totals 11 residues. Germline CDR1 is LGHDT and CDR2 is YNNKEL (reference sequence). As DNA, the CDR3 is TGTGCCAGCAGCCAACAGGGTCGGGCTTTCTTT. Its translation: CASSQQGRAFF.

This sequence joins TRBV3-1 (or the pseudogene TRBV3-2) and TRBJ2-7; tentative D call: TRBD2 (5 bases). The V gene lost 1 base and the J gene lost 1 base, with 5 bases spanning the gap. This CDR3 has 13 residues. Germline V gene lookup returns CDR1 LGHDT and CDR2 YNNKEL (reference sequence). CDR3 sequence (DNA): TGTGCCAGCAGCCAAGGGGAGTCCTACGAGCAGTACTTC. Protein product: CASSQGESYEQYF.

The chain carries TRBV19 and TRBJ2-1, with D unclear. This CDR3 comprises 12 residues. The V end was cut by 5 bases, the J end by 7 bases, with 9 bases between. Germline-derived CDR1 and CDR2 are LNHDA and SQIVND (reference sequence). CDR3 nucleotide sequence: TGTGCCAGTAGTTCTCGTGGGAATGAGCAGTTCTTC. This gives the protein CASSSRGNEQFF.

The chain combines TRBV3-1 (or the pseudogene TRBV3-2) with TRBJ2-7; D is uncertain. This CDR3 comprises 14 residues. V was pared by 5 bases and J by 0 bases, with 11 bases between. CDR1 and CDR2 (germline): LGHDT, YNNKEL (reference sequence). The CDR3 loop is CASSTSGFSYEQYF. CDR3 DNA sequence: TGTGCCAGCAGCACCTCCGGGTTCTCCTACGAGCAGTACTTC.

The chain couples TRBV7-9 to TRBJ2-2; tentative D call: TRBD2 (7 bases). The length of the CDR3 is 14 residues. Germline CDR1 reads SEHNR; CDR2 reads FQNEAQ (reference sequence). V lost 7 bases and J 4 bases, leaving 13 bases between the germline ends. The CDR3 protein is CASTRGAGTGELFF. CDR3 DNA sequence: TGTGCCAGCACTCGGGGGGCTGGCACCGGGGAGCTGTTTTTT.

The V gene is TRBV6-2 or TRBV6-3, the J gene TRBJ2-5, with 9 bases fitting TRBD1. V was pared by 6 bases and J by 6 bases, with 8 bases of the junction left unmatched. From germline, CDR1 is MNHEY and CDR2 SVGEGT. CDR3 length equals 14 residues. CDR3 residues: CASRPTGGAQTQYF. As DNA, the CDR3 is TGTGCCAGCAGACCTACAGGGGGCGCGCAGACCCAGTACTTC.